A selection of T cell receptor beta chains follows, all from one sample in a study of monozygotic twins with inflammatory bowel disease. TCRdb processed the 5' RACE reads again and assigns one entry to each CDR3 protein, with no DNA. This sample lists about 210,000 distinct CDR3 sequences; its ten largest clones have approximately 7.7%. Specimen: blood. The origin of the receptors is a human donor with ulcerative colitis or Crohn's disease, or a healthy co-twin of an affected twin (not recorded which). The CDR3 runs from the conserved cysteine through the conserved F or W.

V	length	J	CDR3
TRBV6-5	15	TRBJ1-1	CASSYSGSLGTEAFF
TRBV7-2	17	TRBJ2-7	CASSSFSGLAGGLEQYF
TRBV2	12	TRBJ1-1	CASSVTDTEAFF
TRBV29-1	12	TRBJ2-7	CSVRQGVSEQYF
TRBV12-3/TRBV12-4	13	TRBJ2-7	CASSPRGGYEQYF
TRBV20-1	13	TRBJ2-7	CSAPQAGGSKQYF
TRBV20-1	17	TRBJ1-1	CSAEAPHPWGLNTEAFF
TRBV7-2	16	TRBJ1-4	CASSLGQGRPNEKLFF
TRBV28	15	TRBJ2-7	CASTSRGQGAWEQYF
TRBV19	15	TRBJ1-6	CASSEGSSYNSPLHF
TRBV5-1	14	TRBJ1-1	CASRASQAYTEAFF
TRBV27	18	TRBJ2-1	CASRQATATSGVYNEQFF
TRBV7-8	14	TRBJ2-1	CASSLSGRSAEQFF
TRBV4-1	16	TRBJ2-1	CASSQDSQGSYNEQFF
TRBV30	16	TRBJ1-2	CAWSNLRTGTNYGYTF
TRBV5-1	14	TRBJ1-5	CASSFTGGDQPQHF
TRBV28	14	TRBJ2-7	CATDLGGSVYEQYF
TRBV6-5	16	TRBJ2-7	CASSYSAGQGSYEQYF
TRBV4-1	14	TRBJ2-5	CASSPVMGRETQYF
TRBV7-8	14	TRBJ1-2	CASSPNSGTYGYTF
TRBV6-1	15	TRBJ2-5	CASSRDARPTETQYF
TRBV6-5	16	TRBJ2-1	CASSYSLGPGGHEQFF
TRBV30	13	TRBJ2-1	CARRGKSYNEQFF
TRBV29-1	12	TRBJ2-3	CSVELAGEAQYF
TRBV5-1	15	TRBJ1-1	CASRVAGTDKREAFF
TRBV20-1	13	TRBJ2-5	CSASGTQEETQYF
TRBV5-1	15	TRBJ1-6	CASSFGAGITDGLHF